This paragraph reports one TCR beta chain. No cognate antigen has been identified for it. No base qualities exist here, and no much larger clone lies one base off it. The CDR3 regions of human TCRbeta chains were subjected to immunosequencing. The original methods were these. TCRs in the repertoires were compared against a reference library of SARS-CoV-2-specific TCRs that had been generated with the MIRA antigen-specificity platform. Breadth was defined as the fraction of unique TCRs that were SARS-CoV-2-associated, and depth was defined as the fraction of total T cells that were SARS-CoV-2-associated. Using the MIRA data, every spike-specific TCR was mapped to the spike region that the TCR reacted to and assigned to either a CD4 or a CD8 class. Log10-transformed breadth and depth values were compared by one-way ANOVA with Sidak's multiple comparisons tests. The table was pulled from immuneACCESS by TCRdb, which kept in-frame rearrangements only. Such tables lose some clones; where checked, under half of the loss comes from unresolved V genes, and the rest has no known cause. V, J and clone size reflect that table, while D and trimming were determined from the DNA. The sample table shows approximately 110,000 clones, and around 92% are seen once. Approximately 4.5% of the sample is in the top ten clones.

This entry belongs to a study of T cell responses to AZD1222 COVID-19 vaccine (dated by TCRdb to about 2021). Turning to the overall study: Because spike-specific TCR depth and breadth did not differ between the two schedules, AZD1222 recipients who got a second dose at roughly 4 weeks were pooled with those who got a second dose at roughly 12 weeks. TCR sequencing was performed for about 250 trial participants, of whom 200 to 220 were given two doses of AZD1222 and around 25 were given two doses of MenACWY control vaccine. Trial participants were enrolled by age into subgroups of 18-55, 56-69 and 70-plus years, and around 150, 29 and 61 TCR-sequenced participants, respectively, were included in these subgroups. Paper-wide results and their limitations: Epitopes outside the regions mutated in the B.1.351 and B.1.1.7 variants were reportedly recognized by nearly half of the unique spike-specific TCRs. No day 14 peak-response samples were available, so repertoires were characterized only after the peak T cell response. The vaccine-associated CD4 TCRs covered the entire spike protein, and the dominant responses fell in regions 160-218 and 743-854. Conclusions about previously exposed vaccinees were limited because only 6 or 7 AZD1222 recipients were SARS-CoV-2 seropositive at baseline. In the small 56-69-year group, the increase in depth fell short of significance, most likely because of low power. Spike-specific TCR breadth and depth rose significantly after two AZD1222 doses compared with day 0 and with MenACWY recipients. Participants were mostly white British and included more females than males, and it was suggested by the authors that clonal diversity may have been underestimated.

The sample's time point label, decoded: baseline before first vaccination. Vaccinee samples came from UK trials COV001 and COV002, including a single-blind randomized controlled phase 2/3 trial of AZD1222 (ChAdOx1 nCoV-19) in healthy adults. Trial participant PBMC samples were collected at day 0 and day 28 after the second dose for TCRbeta chain sequencing. For CDR1 and CDR2, the germline V gene (reference sequence) lists MNHEY and SMNVEV. V gives up 5 bases and J gives up 1 base, and the segment between their germline ends measures 8 bases. The CDR3 spans 13 residues, from the cysteine through the phenylalanine. Only the CDR3 region is kept as DNA, spanning 39 bases read in frame from base 1.

The sequence was collected from an adult in good health. Recombination connected TRBV27 to TRBJ2-5, with the D segment identity uncertain. Sequenced material: peripheral blood, taken on day 0 of AZD1222 vaccination. The nucleotide sequence reads TGTGCCAGCAGTAGAACCCTCCAAGAGACCCAGTACTTC. This translates into CASSRTLQETQYF.